These T cell receptor beta chains were read from a single sample in a study of shared clonotypes between healthy human individuals. Libraries were prepared by immunoSEQ multiplex PCR; TCRdb keeps only in-frame clonotypes and omits some of them. This table holds 1,400,000 or so clones, about 98.5% found once. The specimen was naive CD4+ T cells sorted from blood. The receptors were sampled from a young man in good health. CDR3s leave out the opening cysteine and the closing phenylalanine or tryptophan. Each record gives: J gene, D gene, V gene, CDR3 protein. The D gene is left open where the match is weak.

>TRBJ2-2|-|TRBV6-6
ASSPPPGELF
>TRBJ2-2|TRBD1|TRBV11-3
ASSTSGTATGELF
>TRBJ2-7|-|TRBV28
ASSFGVYEQY
>TRBJ1-2|-|TRBV28
ASSLGRDGYT
>TRBJ2-3|TRBD2|TRBV18
ASSELAGFPDTQY
>TRBJ1-4|TRBD1|TRBV4-3
ASSQLDRVGNEKLF
>TRBJ2-1|-|TRBV14
ASSYIPRDSYNEQF
>TRBJ2-7|-|TRBV6-5
ASRLGSGQSYEQY
>TRBJ2-2|TRBD2|TRBV5-1
ASSLYSGRQTGELF
>TRBJ1-5|-|TRBV19
ASSIDSSQNQPQH
>TRBJ2-1|TRBD1|TRBV9
ASSVAYRGDNEQF
>TRBJ1-1|TRBD1|TRBV28
ASNQQGARHTEAF
>TRBJ1-2|-|TRBV18
ASSPARGEYGYT
>TRBJ2-4|-|TRBV5-8
ASSIVRKAVNTKNIQY
>TRBJ1-2|-|TRBV7-9
ASSQRTGHGYT
>TRBJ1-1|-|TRBV5-6
ASSLVHLMNTEAF
>TRBJ2-1|TRBD2|TRBV10-3
AISESTSGNEQF
>TRBJ1-2|-|TRBV30
AWSREGPQGGNGYT
>TRBJ2-2|-|TRBV1
TSSRRARANTGELF
>TRBJ2-2|TRBD2|TRBV2
ASTVIGGRATGELF
>TRBJ2-1|-|TRBV19
ASSHFDSKQF
>TRBJ2-5|-|TRBV7-9
ASSMSVVATLQAETQY
>TRBJ2-5|TRBD1|TRBV18
ASSPLTGGGRETQY